What follows are 24 T cell receptor beta chains derived from one specimen sequenced in a study of OX40 agonist ivuxolimab in advanced cancers. Sequenced by immunoSEQ multiplex PCR; TCRdb stores in-frame clones only, minus some. The sample holds 68,000 or so clones; approximately 83% are singletons and the top ten take roughly 1.4%. The specimen was CD4+ or CD8+ T cells sorted from blood, collected in a trial of the OX40 agonist ivuxolimab. These receptors all stem from an adult with an advanced solid tumor such as melanoma, head and neck, liver or kidney cancer.

V gene TRBV6-1 combines with J gene TRBJ1-1; 8 positions match TRBD1. The CDR3 extends over 14 amino acids. Germline V gene sequence: CDR1 MNHNS, CDR2 SASEGT. V shed 5 bases and J 1 base; nucleotides not matched to a gene: 3. CDR3 residues: CASSKDRGNTEAFF. The DNA of the CDR3 is TGTGCCAGCAGTAAAGACAGGGGGAACACTGAAGCTTTCTTT.

The chain employs TRBV25-1 and TRBJ1-4; D not certain. CDR3 size: 14 residues. Germline V gene lookup returns CDR1 MGHDK and CDR2 SYGVNS. V lost 1 base to trimming and J lost 4 bases, with 7 bases between them. For the CDR3, the DNA is TGTGCCAGCAGTGAATGGGGAGATAATGAAAAACTGTTTTTT. Residues: CASSEWGDNEKLFF.

This chain connects TRBV2 to TRBJ1-6; 9 bases fit TRBD1. The CDR3 is 14 residues long. Germline-derived CDR1 and CDR2 are SNHLY and FYNNEI. The junction had 6 bases not matched to a gene; V was cut back by 6 bases and J by 9 bases. The CDR3 spells CASRVQGARSPLHF. Here the CDR3 DNA reads TGTGCCAGCAGGGTACAGGGGGCTCGTTCACCCCTCCACTTT.

This chain joins TRBV7-2 and TRBJ1-1, with D hard to call. This CDR3 comprises 15 residues. From germline, CDR1 is SGHTA and CDR2 FQGNSA. Between the trimmed V and J ends, which lost 1 base and 4 bases, there was a span of 13 bases. The DNA for the CDR3 is TGTGCCAGCAGCTTAGAGTTAGGGATAGGCACTGAAGCTTTCTTT. This gives the protein CASSLELGIGTEAFF. Looking up the rest from reference TRBV7-2 and TRBJ1-1 gives the full variable domain: GAGVSQSPSNKVTEKGKDVELRCDPISGHTALYWYRQSLGQGLEFLIYFQGNSAPDKSGLPSDRFSAERTGGSVSTLTIQRTQQEDSAVYLCASSLELGIGTEAFFGQGTRLTVV.

This clone was seen a single time. The gene calls are TRBV5-1 and TRBJ1-4; D gene uncertain. V was clipped by 5 bases and J by 4 bases, with 6 bases between them. CDR1 and CDR2 (germline): SGHRS, YFSETQ. This CDR3 is built from 12 residues. As DNA, the CDR3 is TGCGCCAGCAGGGAAAATAATGAAAAACTGTTTTTT. Its translation is CASRENNEKLFF.

The V and J genes are TRBV2 and TRBJ2-5; 9 positions agree with TRBD1. The CDR3 has 15 amino acids. The V segment lost 8 bases and the J segment 2 bases; nucleotides outside the gene matches: 9. The germline gives CDR1 SNHLY, CDR2 FYNNEI. The CDR3 nucleotides read TGTGCCAGCCGCCGGACAGGGGTATTTCAAGAGACCCAGTACTTC. Protein: CASRRTGVFQETQYF.

The rearrangement uses TRBV6-1 and TRBJ1-4; tentatively, D is TRBD1 (5 bases). Between the trimmed V and J ends, which lost 8 bases and 7 bases, there was a span of 11 bases. There are 12 residues in the CDR3. Germline V CDR1 and CDR2: MNHNS, SASEGT. CDR3 in amino acids: CASSGTSEKLFF. CDR3 sequence (DNA): TGTGCCAGCTCCGGGACGAGTGAAAAACTGTTTTTT.

The chain couples TRBV7-9 to TRBJ1-4, with TRBD1 matching 8 bases. The CDR3 covers 16 residues. Germline trimming cut 3 bases from V and 4 bases from J; bases unmatched to any gene: 7. Germline V gene lookup returns CDR1 SEHNR and CDR2 FQNEAQ (reference sequence). DNA for the CDR3: TGTGCCAGCAGCTTTCGAGGGACAGGCCTTAATGAAAAACTGTTTTTT. Protein product: CASSFRGTGLNEKLFF.

This chain joins TRBV2 and TRBJ2-1; D may be TRBD1 (6 bases). There are 13 residues in the CDR3. Trimming pared 8 bases from V and 4 bases from J, leaving 12 bases between. Germline CDR1 SNHLY, CDR2 FYNNEI. CDR3 nucleotides: TGTGCCAGCGACTTACAGGGTTACAATGAGCAGTTCTTC. The encoded protein is CASDLQGYNEQFF.

Worth noting for this clone: Relative to the germline gene, one junction end is altered; a read error may explain this. The V gene is TRBV6-1, the J gene TRBJ1-5; TRBD1 matches 8 bases. The CDR3 totals 15 residues. Germline CDR1 reads MNHNS; CDR2 reads SASEGT. CDR3 DNA sequence: TGTGCCATCAGTGACCGGGACAGGAGCAATCAGCCCCAGCATTTT. It encodes CAISDRDRSNQPQHF.

V usage is TRBV7-7 and J usage is TRBJ2-2; TRBD1 agrees at 8 bases. Germline-derived CDR1 and CDR2 are SSHAT and FNYEAQ (reference sequence). The ends lost 5 bases at V and 4 bases at J; junction bases unmatched: 9. CDR3 size: 16 residues. The CDR3 bases are TGTGCCAGCAGCCCGATAGGACAGGGTGGCACCGGGGAGCTGTTTTTT. The encoded protein is CASSPIGQGGTGELFF.

This clone was seen a single time. This sequence joins TRBV18 and TRBJ2-5; the D call may be TRBD1 or TRBD2 (5 bases each). Germline V CDR1 and CDR2: KGHSH, LQKENI. Deletions cut 4 bases from V and 5 bases from J, with 11 bases between. There are 13 residues in the CDR3. The CDR3 nucleotides read TGTGCCAGCTCACGGGACCGTTCGGAGACCCAGTACTTC. This gives the protein CASSRDRSETQYF.

This clone has only a few counts. V and J are TRBV6-1 and TRBJ2-2; 10 bases align to TRBD2. With V trimmed by 7 bases and J by 7 bases, 6 bases remained unmatched. Germline assignment: CDR1 MNHNS and CDR2 SASEGT. The CDR3 totals 14 residues. CDR3 sequence reads: CASNRAGGDGELFF. The CDR3, as DNA: TGTGCCAGCAACAGAGCGGGGGGGGACGGGGAGCTGTTTTTT.

A few counts support this clone. The V and J genes are TRBV13 and TRBJ1-1; D is perhaps TRBD1 (6 bases). The CDR3 is made up of 14 amino acids. Germline values: CDR1 PRHDT, CDR2 FYEKMQ (reference sequence). The V end lost 2 bases, the J end lost 7 bases, and 14 bases lay between the germline ends. The CDR3 loop reads CASSLRLQGNEAFF. As DNA, the CDR3 is TGTGCCAGCAGCTTAAGGTTACAGGGCAATGAAGCTTTCTTT.

J is TRBJ1-3 and V is TRBV5-1; 8 bases fit TRBD1. The CDR3 loop spans 15 amino acids. The V gene's germline CDR1 is SGHRS and CDR2 YFSETQ. Unmatched junction bases numbered 6, after V lost 4 bases and J lost 3 bases. CDR3 residues: CASSAPDRVGNTIYF. DNA for the CDR3: TGCGCCAGCAGCGCTCCGGACAGGGTTGGAAACACCATATATTTT.

The V and J genes are TRBV19 and TRBJ1-5; D is unclear. Trimming stripped 0 bases from V and 2 bases from J, with 8 bases between. This CDR3 spans 15 amino acids. Germline V gives CDR1 LNHDA, CDR2 SQIVND (reference sequence). CDR3 sequence (DNA): TGTGCCAGTAGTATAGATACATCCCGCAATCAGCCCCAGCATTTT. This codes for CASSIDTSRNQPQHF.

The sample holds a few counts of this clone. The rearrangement uses TRBV13 and TRBJ2-2; 9 positions agree with TRBD1. The CDR3 loop spans 17 amino acids. J lost 0 bases, V lost 4 bases, and 6 bases had no gene match. The germline V gene has CDR1 PRHDT and CDR2 FYEKMQ (reference sequence). CDR3: CASSWPGQGANTGELFF. The CDR3 region has the DNA TGTGCCAGCAGCTGGCCGGGACAGGGCGCGAACACCGGGGAGCTGTTTTTT. The full variable domain, with the rest looked up from reference TRBV13 and TRBJ2-2, is AAGVIQSPRHLIKEKRETATLKCYPIPRHDTVYWYQQGPGQDPQFLISFYEKMQSDKGSIPDRFSAQQFSDYHSELNMSSLELGDSALYFCASSWPGQGANTGELFFGEGSRLTVL.

This chain links TRBV7-8 with TRBJ1-3, with unresolved D. Germline loops: CDR1 SGHVS, CDR2 FQNEAQ. The CDR3 has 14 amino acids. Trimming shortened V by 4 bases and J by 0 bases, and 7 bases separated the two germline ends. CDR3 sequence reads: CASSSGISGNTIYF. The CDR3 region has the DNA TGTGCCAGCAGCTCCGGGATCTCTGGAAACACCATATATTTT.

The V gene is TRBV5-1, the J gene TRBJ1-6; D call uncertain. The CDR3 is 16 amino acids. V was shortened by 2 bases and J by 7 bases, with 16 bases between the two germline ends. Germline V gives CDR1 SGHRS, CDR2 YFSETQ. The DNA for the CDR3 is TGCGCCAGCAGCTTACAGAGCCCGGATCGGAATTCACCCCTCCACTTT. Amino acid sequence: CASSLQSPDRNSPLHF. Full variable domain (rest looked up from reference TRBV5-1 and TRBJ1-6): KAGVTQTPRYLIKTRGQQVTLSCSPISGHRSVSWYQQTPGQGLQFLFEYFSETQRNKGNFPGRFSGRQFSNSRSEMNVSTLELGDSALYLCASSLQSPDRNSPLHFGNGTRLTVT.

The CDR3 DNA reads as TGTGCCAGCAGCTTGGTGGGGGCCAACGTCCTGACTTTC. It yields the protein CASSLVGANVLTF. This chain joins TRBV5-5 and TRBJ2-6; D unclear. This CDR3 is 13 amino acids long. Trimming cost V 0 bases and J 4 bases, with 2 bases left between them. The germline CDR1 and CDR2 sequences are SGHKS and YYEKEE (reference sequence).

The chain has TRBV15 and TRBJ2-2; 8 nucleotides match TRBD1. CDR3 size: 16 residues. Germline V gives CDR1 LNHNV, CDR2 YYDKDF (reference sequence). V lost 0 bases, J lost 7 bases, and 7 bases stayed unmatched. The CDR3 loop is CATSRDRGRGGGELFF. The CDR3 coding sequence is TGTGCCACCAGCAGAGACAGGGGGCGGGGTGGCGGGGAGCTGTTTTTT.

The rearrangement uses TRBV7-9 and TRBJ2-5; 7 bases are a match to TRBD2. The CDR3 sequence is 16 residues long. Trimming took 5 bases from V and 1 from J; bases not matched to a gene: 10. Germline assignment: CDR1 SEHNR and CDR2 FQNEAQ (reference sequence). The CDR3 DNA reads TGTGCCAGCAGCCTCGGGGAAGCGGGGAGCCAAGAGACCCAGTACTTC. It translates to CASSLGEAGSQETQYF.

V is TRBV18 and J is TRBJ2-7; D possibly corresponds to TRBD1 (6 bases). Germline loops: CDR1 KGHSH, CDR2 LQKENI. This CDR3 region has 16 residues. The V gene lost 2 bases and the J gene lost 4 bases, with 18 bases spanning the gap. The CDR3 DNA is TGTGCCAGCTCACCAAACGCAGGGGTCGGACCTTACGAGCAGTACTTC. Translated: CASSPNAGVGPYEQYF.

The chain carries TRBV7-6 and TRBJ2-7; 8 bases map to TRBD1. The J segment lost 4 bases and the V segment lost 1 base, leaving 9 bases of the junction unmatched. Looked up from germline, CDR1 is SGHVS and CDR2 is FNYEAQ. This CDR3 spans 16 amino acids. CDR3 DNA sequence: TGTGCCAGCAGCTTAGGGGTCGGGACAGGTTCTTACGAGCAGTACTTC. It yields the protein CASSLGVGTGSYEQYF.